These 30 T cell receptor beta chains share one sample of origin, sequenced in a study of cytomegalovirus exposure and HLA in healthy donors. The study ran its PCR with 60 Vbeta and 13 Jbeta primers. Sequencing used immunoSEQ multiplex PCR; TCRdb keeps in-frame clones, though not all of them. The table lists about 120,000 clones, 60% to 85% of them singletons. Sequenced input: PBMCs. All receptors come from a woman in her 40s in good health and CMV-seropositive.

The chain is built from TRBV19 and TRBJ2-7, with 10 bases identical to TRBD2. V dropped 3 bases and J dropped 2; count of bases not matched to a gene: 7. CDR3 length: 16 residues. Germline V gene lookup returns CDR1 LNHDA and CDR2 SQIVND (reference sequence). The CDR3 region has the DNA TGTGCCAGTAGTATTGTCGGACTAGCGGCGGCCTACGAGCAGTACTTC. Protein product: CASSIVGLAAAYEQYF.

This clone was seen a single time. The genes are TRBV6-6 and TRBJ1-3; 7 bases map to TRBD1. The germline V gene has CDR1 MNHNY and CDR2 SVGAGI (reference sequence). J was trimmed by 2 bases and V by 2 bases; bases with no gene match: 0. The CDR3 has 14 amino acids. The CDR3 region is CASSYQGAGNTIYF. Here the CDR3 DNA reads TGTGCCAGCAGTTACCAGGGGGCTGGAAACACCATATATTTT.

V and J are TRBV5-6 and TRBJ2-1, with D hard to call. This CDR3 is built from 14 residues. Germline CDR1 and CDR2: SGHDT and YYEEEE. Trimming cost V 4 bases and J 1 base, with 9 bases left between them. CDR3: CASSILQSYNEQFF. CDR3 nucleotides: TGTGCCAGCAGCATCCTCCAGTCCTACAATGAGCAGTTCTTC.

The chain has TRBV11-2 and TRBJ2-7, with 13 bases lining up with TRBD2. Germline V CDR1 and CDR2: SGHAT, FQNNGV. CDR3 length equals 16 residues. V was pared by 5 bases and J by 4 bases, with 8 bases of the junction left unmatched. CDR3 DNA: TGTGCCAGCAGCCCTAGGACTAGCGGGAGTCTTTACGAGCAGTACTTC. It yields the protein CASSPRTSGSLYEQYF.

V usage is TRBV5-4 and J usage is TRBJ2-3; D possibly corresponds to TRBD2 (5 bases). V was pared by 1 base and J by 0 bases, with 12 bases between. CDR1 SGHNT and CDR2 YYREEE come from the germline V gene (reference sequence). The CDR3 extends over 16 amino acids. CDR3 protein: CASSLWGAASTDTQYF. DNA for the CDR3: TGTGCCAGCAGCTTGTGGGGAGCGGCTAGCACAGATACGCAGTATTTT.

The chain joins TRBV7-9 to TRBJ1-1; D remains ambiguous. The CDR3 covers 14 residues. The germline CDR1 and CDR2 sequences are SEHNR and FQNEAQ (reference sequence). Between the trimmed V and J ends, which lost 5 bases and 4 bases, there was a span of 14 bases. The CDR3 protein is CASSRGRLGTEAFF. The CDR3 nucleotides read TGTGCCAGCAGCCGAGGCCGCTTGGGCACTGAAGCTTTCTTT.

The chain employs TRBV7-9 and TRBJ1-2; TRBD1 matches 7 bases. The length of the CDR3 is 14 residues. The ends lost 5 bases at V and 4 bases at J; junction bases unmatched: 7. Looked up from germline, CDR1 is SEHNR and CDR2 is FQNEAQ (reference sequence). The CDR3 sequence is CASSPQEGAYGYTF. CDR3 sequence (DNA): TGTGCCAGCAGCCCCCAGGAGGGGGCCTATGGCTACACCTTC.

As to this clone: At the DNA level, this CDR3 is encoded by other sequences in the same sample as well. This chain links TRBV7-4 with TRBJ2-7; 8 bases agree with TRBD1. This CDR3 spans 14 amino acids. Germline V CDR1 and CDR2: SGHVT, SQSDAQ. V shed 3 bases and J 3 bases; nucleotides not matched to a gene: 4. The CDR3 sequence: CASSLGGQGYEQYF. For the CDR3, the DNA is TGTGCCAGCAGCTTGGGTGGACAGGGCTACGAGCAGTACTTC.

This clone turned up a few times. CDR3 coding DNA: TGTGCCAGCAGCTCCGGGACAGGGGACTACGAGCAGTACTTC. Its protein is CASSSGTGDYEQYF. The chain carries TRBV7-3 and TRBJ2-7, with 10 bases aligning to TRBD1. Trimming cost V 4 bases and J 3 bases; bases outside gene matches: 3. Looked up from germline, CDR1 is SGHTA and CDR2 is FQGTGA. This CDR3 has 14 residues.

The DNA of the CDR3 is TGTGCCAGCAGCTCGGGAGGAGCCAAAAACATTCAGTACTTC. It codes for CASSSGGAKNIQYF. The chain employs TRBV7-9 and TRBJ2-4, with 7 bases matching TRBD2. Germline V gene sequence: CDR1 SEHNR, CDR2 FQNEAQ (reference sequence). The CDR3 runs 14 residues. V shed 4 bases and J 0 bases; nucleotides not matched to a gene: 0.

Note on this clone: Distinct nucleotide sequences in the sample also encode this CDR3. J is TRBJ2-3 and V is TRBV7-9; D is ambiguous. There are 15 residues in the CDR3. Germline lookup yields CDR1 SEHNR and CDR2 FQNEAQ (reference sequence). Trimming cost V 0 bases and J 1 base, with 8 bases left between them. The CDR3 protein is CASSLAGQGTDTQYF. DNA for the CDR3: TGTGCCAGCAGCTTAGCTGGGCAAGGCACAGATACGCAGTATTTT.

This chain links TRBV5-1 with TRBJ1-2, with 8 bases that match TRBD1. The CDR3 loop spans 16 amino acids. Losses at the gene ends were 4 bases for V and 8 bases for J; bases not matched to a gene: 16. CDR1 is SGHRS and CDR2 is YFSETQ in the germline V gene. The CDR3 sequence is CASSRTRMDRDGGYTF. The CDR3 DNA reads TGCGCCAGCAGCCGGACGAGGATGGACAGGGACGGCGGCTACACCTTC.

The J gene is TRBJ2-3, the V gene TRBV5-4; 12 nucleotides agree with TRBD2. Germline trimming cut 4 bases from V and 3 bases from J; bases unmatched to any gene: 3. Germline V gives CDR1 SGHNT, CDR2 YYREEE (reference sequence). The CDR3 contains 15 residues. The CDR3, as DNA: TGTGCCAGCAGCCCTACTAGCGGGAGGACAGATACGCAGTATTTT. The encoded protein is CASSPTSGRTDTQYF.

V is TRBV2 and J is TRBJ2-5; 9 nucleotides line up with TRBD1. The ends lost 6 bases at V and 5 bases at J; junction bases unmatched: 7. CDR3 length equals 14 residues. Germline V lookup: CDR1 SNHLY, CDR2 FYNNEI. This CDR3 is CASSVDRGWETQYF. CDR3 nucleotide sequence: TGTGCCAGCAGCGTTGACAGGGGGTGGGAGACCCAGTACTTC.

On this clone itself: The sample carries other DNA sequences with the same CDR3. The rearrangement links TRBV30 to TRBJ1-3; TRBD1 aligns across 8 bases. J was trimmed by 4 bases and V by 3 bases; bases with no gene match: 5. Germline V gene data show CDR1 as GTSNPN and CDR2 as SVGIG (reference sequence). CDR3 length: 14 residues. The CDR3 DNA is TGTGCCTGGAGATTTCAGGGGGCCGGAAACACCATATATTTT. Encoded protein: CAWRFQGAGNTIYF.

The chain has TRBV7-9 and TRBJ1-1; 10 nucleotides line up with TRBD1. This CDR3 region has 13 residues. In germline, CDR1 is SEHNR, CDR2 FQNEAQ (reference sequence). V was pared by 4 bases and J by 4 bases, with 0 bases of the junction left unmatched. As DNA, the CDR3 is TGTGCCAGCAGCTGGACAGGGGGCACTGAAGCTTTCTTT. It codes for CASSWTGGTEAFF.

The CDR3 DNA is TGCGCCAGCAGCCCCCGGGGGGCGGAAGCAGATACGCAGTATTTT. As protein: CASSPRGAEADTQYF. This chain joins TRBV10-2 and TRBJ2-3, with D maybe TRBD2 (7 bases). Trimming pared 6 bases from V and 4 bases from J, leaving 17 bases between. The CDR3 consists of 15 residues. Germline assignment: CDR1 WSHSY and CDR2 SAAADI.

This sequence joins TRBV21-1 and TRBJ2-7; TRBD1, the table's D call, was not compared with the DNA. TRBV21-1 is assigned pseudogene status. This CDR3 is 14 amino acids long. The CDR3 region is CASSPRKVRGEQYF. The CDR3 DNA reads TGTGCCAGCAGCCCTAGAAAGGTCAGGGGAGAGCAGTACTTC.

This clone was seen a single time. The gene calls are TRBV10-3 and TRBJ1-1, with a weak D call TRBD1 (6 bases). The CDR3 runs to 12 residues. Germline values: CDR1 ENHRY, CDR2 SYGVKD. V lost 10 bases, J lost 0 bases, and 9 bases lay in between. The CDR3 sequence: CATGQMNTEAFF. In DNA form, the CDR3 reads TGTGCCACTGGACAGATGAACACTGAAGCTTTCTTT.

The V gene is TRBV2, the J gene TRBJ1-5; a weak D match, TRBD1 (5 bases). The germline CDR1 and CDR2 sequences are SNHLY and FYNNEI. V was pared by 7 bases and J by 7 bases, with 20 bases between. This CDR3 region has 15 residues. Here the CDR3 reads CASTLPGGVEQPQHF. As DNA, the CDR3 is TGTGCCAGCACTCTTCCGGGGGGGGTGGAACAGCCCCAGCATTTT. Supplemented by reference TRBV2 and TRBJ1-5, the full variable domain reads EPEVTQTPSHQVTQMGQEVILRCVPISNHLYFYWYRQILGQKVEFLVSFYNNEISEKSEIFDDQFSVERPDGSNFTLKIRSTKLEDSAMYFCASTLPGGVEQPQHFGDGTRLSIL.

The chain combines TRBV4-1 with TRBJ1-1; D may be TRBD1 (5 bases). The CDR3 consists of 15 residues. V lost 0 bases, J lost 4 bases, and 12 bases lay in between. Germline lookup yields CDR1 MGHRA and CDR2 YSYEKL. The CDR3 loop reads CASSQERFGGTEAFF. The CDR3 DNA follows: TGCGCCAGCAGCCAAGAAAGGTTCGGGGGCACTGAAGCTTTCTTT.

DNA of the CDR3: TGTGCCAGCAGCCCAGCGGGCCCAATGAACACTGAAGCTTTCTTT. It translates to CASSPAGPMNTEAFF. The J gene is TRBJ1-1, the V gene TRBV7-3; no definite D call. With 5 bases removed from V and 0 bases from J, the gap between germline ends came to 13 bases. The CDR3 has 15 amino acids. Germline-derived CDR1 and CDR2 are SGHTA and FQGTGA.

The CDR3: CASSLDGRGGEKLFF. CDR3 DNA: TGTGCCAGCAGCTTAGATGGTAGGGGCGGTGAAAAACTGTTTTTT. The rearrangement joins TRBV7-9 to TRBJ1-4, with a tentative D call TRBD1 (5 bases). Germline values: CDR1 SEHNR, CDR2 FQNEAQ (reference sequence). The CDR3 contains 15 residues. The ends were cut back, 1 base at V and 7 bases at J, with 13 bases in the middle.

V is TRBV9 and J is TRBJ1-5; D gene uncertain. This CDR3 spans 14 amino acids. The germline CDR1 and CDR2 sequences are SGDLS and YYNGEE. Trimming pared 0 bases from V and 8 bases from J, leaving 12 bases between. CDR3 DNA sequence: TGTGCCAGCAGCGTAGAGGGCAAGAGGGAGCCCCAGCATTTT. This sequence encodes CASSVEGKREPQHF.

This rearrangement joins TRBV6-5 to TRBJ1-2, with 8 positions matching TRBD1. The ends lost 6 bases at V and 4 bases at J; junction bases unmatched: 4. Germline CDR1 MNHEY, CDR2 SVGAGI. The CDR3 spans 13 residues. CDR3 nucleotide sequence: TGTGCCAGCAGACGGACAGGGTCCTATGGCTACACCTTC. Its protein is CASRRTGSYGYTF.

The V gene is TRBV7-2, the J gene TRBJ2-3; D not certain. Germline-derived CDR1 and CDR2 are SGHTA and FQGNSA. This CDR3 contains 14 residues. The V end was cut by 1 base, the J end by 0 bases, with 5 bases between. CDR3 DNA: TGTGCCAGCAGCTTAGGGCAAAGCACAGATACGCAGTATTTT. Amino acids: CASSLGQSTDTQYF.

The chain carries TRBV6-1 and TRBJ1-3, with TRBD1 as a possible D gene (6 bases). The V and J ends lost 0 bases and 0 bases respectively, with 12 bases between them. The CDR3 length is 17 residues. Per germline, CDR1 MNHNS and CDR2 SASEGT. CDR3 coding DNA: TGTGCCAGCAGTGAAGCATGGGGGCCCGTCTCTGGAAACACCATATATTTT. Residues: CASSEAWGPVSGNTIYF.

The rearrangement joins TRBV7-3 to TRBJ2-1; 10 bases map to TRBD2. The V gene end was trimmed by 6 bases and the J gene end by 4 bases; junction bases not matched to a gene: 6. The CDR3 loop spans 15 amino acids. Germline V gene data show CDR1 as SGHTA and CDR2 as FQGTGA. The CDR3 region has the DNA TGTGCCAGCAGTTTTAGCGGGGGGACTTACAATGAGCAGTTCTTC. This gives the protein CASSFSGGTYNEQFF.

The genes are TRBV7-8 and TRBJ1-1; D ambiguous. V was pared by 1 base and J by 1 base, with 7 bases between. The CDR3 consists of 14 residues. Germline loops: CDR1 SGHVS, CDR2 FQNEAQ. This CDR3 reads CASSLGLRNTEAFF. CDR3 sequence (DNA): TGTGCCAGCAGCTTAGGCCTCAGGAACACTGAAGCTTTCTTT.

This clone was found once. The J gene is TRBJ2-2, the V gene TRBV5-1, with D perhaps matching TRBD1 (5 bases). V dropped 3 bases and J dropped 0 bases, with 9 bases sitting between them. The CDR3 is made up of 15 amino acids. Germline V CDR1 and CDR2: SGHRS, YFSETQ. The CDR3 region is CASSSVDTNTGELFF. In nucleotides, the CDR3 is TGCGCCAGCAGCTCCGTGGACACGAACACCGGGGAGCTGTTTTTT. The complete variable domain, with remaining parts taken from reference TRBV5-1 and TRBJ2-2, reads KAGVTQTPRYLIKTRGQQVTLSCSPISGHRSVSWYQQTPGQGLQFLFEYFSETQRNKGNFPGRFSGRQFSNSRSEMNVSTLELGDSALYLCASSSVDTNTGELFFGEGSRLTVL.